The sequence of this T cell receptor (beta chain) was determined in a study of T cell responses to AZD1222 COVID-19 vaccine. Whole-study results and caveats: Among the donors, most were white British and more were female, and clonal diversity was possibly underestimated.

Turning to this clone: The antigen remains undetermined.

Here immunoSEQ multiplex PCR was the method, and the copy in TCRdb shows in-frame clones only, minus some. This table has more than 100,000 clones, roughly 85% appearing once. Trimming took off 2 bases at V and 6 bases at J, with 11 bases between the two ends. This CDR3 is 15 amino acids long. Germline V gives CDR1 LGHDT, CDR2 YNNKEL (reference sequence). The specimen comprised peripheral blood, sampled 28 days after the second dose of the MenACWY control vaccine. The clonotype comes from an adult who received the MenACWY meningococcal vaccine as a control. V usage is TRBV3-1 (or the pseudogene TRBV3-2) and J usage is TRBJ1-6, with D possibly being TRBD1 (6 bases). The CDR3 sequence is CASSQYRAVNSPLHF. CDR3 DNA sequence: TGTGCCAGCAGCCAATACAGGGCGGTTAATTCACCCCTCCACTTT.